Given below is one T cell receptor (beta chain) in context. Its antigen is unknown. Instrument on record: Illumina HiSeq 2000. 5'RACE template switching, by which a universal primer site and unique molecular identifiers were added, was used to make TCR beta cDNA libraries. cDNA synthesis was primed from the TCR beta constant segment, followed by two successive PCR amplification steps. In the authors' own workflow: MIGEC handled demultiplexing of the reads and grouping by UMI, while MiTCR was used to assemble and quantify clonotypes. To exclude erroneous sequences, any TCR cDNA sequence not supported by at least two reads was discarded. Downstream repertoire analysis used the tcR package, and clonotypes were matched across fractions by CDR3 nucleotide sequence plus V segment. Antigen specificity was annotated against VDJdb with VDJmatch, allowing one amino acid substitution in CDR3. The reads went through TCRdb reprocessing, and each CDR3 protein sequence gets one entry with no DNA. The V and J calls shown here were made by TCRdb, not taken from the authors' results. The table for this sample shows 450,000 to 600,000 distinct CDR3 sequences. The ten top clones hold around 3.3% of the sample.

This record belongs to a study of T cells expressing NK-cell markers (dated by TCRdb to 2020 to 2021). A note on the overall study: Eight donors provided sorted CD3+CD56+NKG2C+, CD3+CD56+NKG2C- and CD3+CD56-NKG2C+ T-cell subsets, whose TCR beta-chain repertoires were profiled. The libraries were sequenced on Illumina HiSeq 2000/2500, MiSeq or NextSeq, producing 2 x 150 bp reads. The study sequenced eight donors, all healthy volunteers chosen at random: three men and five women. Seven of the eight sequenced donors were HCMV-seropositive and one was HCMV-seronegative. On the study overall, not on this receptor specifically: Those dominant clonotypes were again the most abundant among CD3+CD56-NKG2C+ cells in several donors, at about 28.3-65%. Whether the expanded NKG2C-expressing T cell clones were specific for HCMV antigens remained unclear. In several donors, the dominant CD3+CD56+NKG2C+ clonotypes were found to rank among the top 10 CD8+ clonotypes and to make up about 1.0-7.5% of CD8+ T cells.

To determine HCMV serostatus, a commercial ELISA kit was used to detect HCMV-specific IgG in serum. Peripheral blood mononuclear cells were isolated from blood by Ficoll density gradient centrifugation. Sequencing was carried out using blood T cells: a sorted CD56 or NKG2C T cell subset, CD4+ or CD8+ T cells, or bulk PBMC T cells (not recorded which). This clonotype originated in a man between 18 and 35 years old in good health. Donor details come from another sample of the same person, matched by shared clones.

The CDR3 has the sequence CASSLEGASYNEQFF. The receptor chain draws on TRBV5-5 and TRBJ2-1; the TRBD1 assignment by TCRdb is unverifiable without DNA. Counted from cysteine to phenylalanine, this CDR3 has 15 amino acids. No DNA is recorded. Sequences SGHKS (CDR1) and YYEKEE (CDR2) are obtained from the germline V gene (reference sequence).